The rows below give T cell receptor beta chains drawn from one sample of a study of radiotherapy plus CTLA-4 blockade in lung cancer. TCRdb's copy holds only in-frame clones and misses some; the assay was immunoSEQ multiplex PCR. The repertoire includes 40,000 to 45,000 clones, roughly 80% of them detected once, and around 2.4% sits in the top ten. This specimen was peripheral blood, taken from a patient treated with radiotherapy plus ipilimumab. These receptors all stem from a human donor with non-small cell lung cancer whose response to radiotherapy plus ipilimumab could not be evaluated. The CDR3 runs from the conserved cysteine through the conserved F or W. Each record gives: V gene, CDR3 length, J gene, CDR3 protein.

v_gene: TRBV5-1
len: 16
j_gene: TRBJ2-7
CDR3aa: CASSRTSGSLVYEQYF

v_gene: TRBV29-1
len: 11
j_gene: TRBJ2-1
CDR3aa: CSVSHYNEQFF

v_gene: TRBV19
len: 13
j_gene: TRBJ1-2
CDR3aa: CASSRTGDYGYTF

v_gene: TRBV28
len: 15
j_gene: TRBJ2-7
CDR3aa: CASSSPARENYEQYF

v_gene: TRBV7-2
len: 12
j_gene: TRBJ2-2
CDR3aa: CASSLVLGELFF

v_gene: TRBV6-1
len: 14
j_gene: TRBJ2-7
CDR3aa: CASRLATGSYEQYF

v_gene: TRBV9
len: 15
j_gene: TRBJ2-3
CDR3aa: CASSVARTSTDTQYF

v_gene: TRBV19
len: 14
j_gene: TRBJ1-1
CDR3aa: CASSISFQNTEAFF

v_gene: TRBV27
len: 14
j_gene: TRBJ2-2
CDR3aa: CASSFSLGQGQWFF

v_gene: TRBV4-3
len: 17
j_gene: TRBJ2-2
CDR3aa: CASSQETSGRSTGELFF

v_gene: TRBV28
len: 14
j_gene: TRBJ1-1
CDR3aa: CASSFPAGDSEAFF

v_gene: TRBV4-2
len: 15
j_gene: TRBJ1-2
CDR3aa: CASSQETLGDYGYTF

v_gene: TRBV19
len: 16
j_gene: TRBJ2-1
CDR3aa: CASSIQHSISYNEQFF

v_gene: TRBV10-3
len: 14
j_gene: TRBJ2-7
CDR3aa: CAISEQGSSYEQYF

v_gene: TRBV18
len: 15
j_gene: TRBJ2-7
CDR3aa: CASSPPGGGRYEQYF

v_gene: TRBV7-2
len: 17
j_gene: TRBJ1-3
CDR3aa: CASSRQTGSLSGNTIYF

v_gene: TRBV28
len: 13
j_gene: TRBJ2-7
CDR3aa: CASSMGQSYEQYF

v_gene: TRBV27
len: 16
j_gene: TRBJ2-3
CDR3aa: CASSLRAGGRTDTQYF

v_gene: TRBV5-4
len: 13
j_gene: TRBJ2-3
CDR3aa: CASTEQGTDTQYF

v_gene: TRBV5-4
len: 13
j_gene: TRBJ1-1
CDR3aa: CASSLDRNTEAFF

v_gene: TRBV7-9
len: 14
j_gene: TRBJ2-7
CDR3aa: CASSSPLDIYGQYF

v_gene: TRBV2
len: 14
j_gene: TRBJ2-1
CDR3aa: CASSGTNPSNEQFF

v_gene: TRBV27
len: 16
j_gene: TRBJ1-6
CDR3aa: CASSVKPGTGNSPLHF

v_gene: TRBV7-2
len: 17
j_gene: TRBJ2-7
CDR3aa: CASSLGPPTGSSYEQYF

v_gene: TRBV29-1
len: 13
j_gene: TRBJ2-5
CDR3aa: CSVEWDSQETQYF

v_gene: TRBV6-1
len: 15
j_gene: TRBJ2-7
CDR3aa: CASSEAGQGLYEQYF

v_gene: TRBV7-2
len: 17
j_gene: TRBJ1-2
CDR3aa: CASLPQGGILGDYGYTF

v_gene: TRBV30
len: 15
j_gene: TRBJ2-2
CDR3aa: CACPRGLGWTGELFF

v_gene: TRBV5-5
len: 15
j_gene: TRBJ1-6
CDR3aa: CATGEGIPYNSPLHF

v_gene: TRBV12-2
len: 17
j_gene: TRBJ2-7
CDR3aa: CASRSGGAGGEIHEQYF

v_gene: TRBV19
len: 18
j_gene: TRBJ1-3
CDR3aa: CASSIDGPARDSGNTIYF

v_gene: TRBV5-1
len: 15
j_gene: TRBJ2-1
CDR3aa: CASRPGTSGYNEQFF

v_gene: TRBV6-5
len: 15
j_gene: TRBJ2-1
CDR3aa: CASSYYGGAENEQFF

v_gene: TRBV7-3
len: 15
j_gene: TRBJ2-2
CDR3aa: CASSNDRGLFGELFF

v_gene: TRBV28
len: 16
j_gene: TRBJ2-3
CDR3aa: CASSPLAGGFGDTQYF

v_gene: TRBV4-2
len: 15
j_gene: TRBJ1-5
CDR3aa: CASSLELQVNQPQHF

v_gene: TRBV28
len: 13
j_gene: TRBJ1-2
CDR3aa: CASSRGDRYGYTF

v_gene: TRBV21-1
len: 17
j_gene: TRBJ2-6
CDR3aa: CASSKGSEQSGANVLTF

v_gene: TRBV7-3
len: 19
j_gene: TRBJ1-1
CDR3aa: CASSLLFRDRGAGNTEAFF

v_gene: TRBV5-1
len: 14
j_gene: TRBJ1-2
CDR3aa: CASSFTGGDYGYTF

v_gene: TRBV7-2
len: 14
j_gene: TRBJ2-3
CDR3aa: CASSFQGFRDTQYF